Listed below are T cell receptor beta chains from one sample, sequenced in a study of blood T cell repertoires in COVID-19. Method: immunoSEQ multiplex PCR; TCRdb's copy keeps in-frame clones and lacks some. The sample consists of around 420,000 clones, roughly 90% of them appearing once. Sequenced input: PBMCs or T cells enriched from blood (not recorded which). The receptors shown here come from a woman aged 35 to 49 with acute COVID-19. Both conserved end residues are part of each CDR3. The order of the fields is V gene, J gene, CDR3 length, clone size, CDR3 protein. Clone size is not always given. Where it is, it says once, few, many or a class for expanded clones.

v_call: TRBV19
j_call: TRBJ1-2
cdr3_length: 13
clone_size: NA
cdr3_aa: CASSIAAVDGYTF

v_call: TRBV2
j_call: TRBJ1-6
cdr3_length: 16
clone_size: NA
cdr3_aa: CASTPPPQGSNSPLHF

v_call: TRBV27
j_call: TRBJ2-1
cdr3_length: 16
clone_size: NA
cdr3_aa: CASGLAGGSSYNEQFF

v_call: TRBV15
j_call: TRBJ1-5
cdr3_length: 17
clone_size: NA
cdr3_aa: CATSRDRTVYSNQPQHF

v_call: TRBV6-2/TRBV6-3
j_call: TRBJ2-1
cdr3_length: 13
clone_size: NA
cdr3_aa: CASSSGVYNEQFF

v_call: TRBV9
j_call: TRBJ2-5
cdr3_length: 15
clone_size: NA
cdr3_aa: CASSVGVGIQETQYF

v_call: TRBV18
j_call: TRBJ2-7
cdr3_length: 16
clone_size: NA
cdr3_aa: CASSSFPGTGSYEQYF

v_call: TRBV27
j_call: TRBJ2-7
cdr3_length: 13
clone_size: NA
cdr3_aa: CASSYRGRYEQYF

v_call: TRBV6-5
j_call: TRBJ1-6
cdr3_length: 15
clone_size: NA
cdr3_aa: CASRRSTPRESPLHF

v_call: TRBV25-1
j_call: TRBJ2-6
cdr3_length: 14
clone_size: NA
cdr3_aa: CASSSSSGANVLTF

v_call: TRBV25-1
j_call: TRBJ1-6
cdr3_length: 10
clone_size: NA
cdr3_aa: CASSDSSLHF

v_call: TRBV5-3
j_call: TRBJ2-7
cdr3_length: 12
clone_size: NA
cdr3_aa: CARSLAGWEQYF

v_call: TRBV11-3
j_call: TRBJ2-1
cdr3_length: 13
clone_size: NA
cdr3_aa: CASSSQGYNEQFF

v_call: TRBV7-9
j_call: TRBJ2-3
cdr3_length: 13
clone_size: NA
cdr3_aa: CASSFTRDGTQYF

v_call: TRBV6-4
j_call: TRBJ2-1
cdr3_length: 16
clone_size: NA
cdr3_aa: CASRAGIGGGYNEQFF

v_call: TRBV5-5
j_call: TRBJ2-5
cdr3_length: 13
clone_size: NA
cdr3_aa: CASSLEGAKTQYF

v_call: TRBV6-5
j_call: TRBJ2-1
cdr3_length: 14
clone_size: NA
cdr3_aa: CASSSMGTGNEQFF

v_call: TRBV7-9
j_call: TRBJ2-1
cdr3_length: 16
clone_size: NA
cdr3_aa: CASSLNTGGSYNEQFF

v_call: TRBV5-1
j_call: TRBJ1-3
cdr3_length: 14
clone_size: NA
cdr3_aa: CASSAGWAGNTIYF

v_call: TRBV21-1
j_call: TRBJ1-5
cdr3_length: 15
clone_size: NA
cdr3_aa: CASSGSALEGQPQHF

v_call: TRBV7-8
j_call: TRBJ1-1
cdr3_length: 14
clone_size: NA
cdr3_aa: CASSLVAGNTEAFF

v_call: TRBV2
j_call: TRBJ1-2
cdr3_length: 14
clone_size: NA
cdr3_aa: CASSESGPLYGYTF

v_call: TRBV28
j_call: TRBJ2-4
cdr3_length: 15
clone_size: NA
cdr3_aa: CASSLRGLAKNIQYF

v_call: TRBV25-1
j_call: TRBJ1-1
cdr3_length: 13
clone_size: NA
cdr3_aa: CASSDRVNTEAFF

v_call: TRBV5-1
j_call: TRBJ1-1
cdr3_length: 15
clone_size: few
cdr3_aa: CASRTTGVGNTEAFF

v_call: TRBV19
j_call: TRBJ1-5
cdr3_length: 15
clone_size: NA
cdr3_aa: CASSIVVSVNQPQHF

v_call: TRBV30
j_call: TRBJ1-2
cdr3_length: 14
clone_size: NA
cdr3_aa: CACPNRGSDYGYTF

v_call: TRBV27
j_call: TRBJ1-6
cdr3_length: 14
clone_size: NA
cdr3_aa: CASSLGQYNSPLHF

v_call: TRBV15
j_call: TRBJ1-2
cdr3_length: 16
clone_size: NA
cdr3_aa: CATSRDGQGGDYGYTF

v_call: TRBV7-8
j_call: TRBJ1-3
cdr3_length: 15
clone_size: NA
cdr3_aa: CASSLGGGAGNTIYF

v_call: TRBV18
j_call: TRBJ2-6
cdr3_length: 14
clone_size: NA
cdr3_aa: CASSPEAGANVLTF

v_call: TRBV29-1
j_call: TRBJ1-2
cdr3_length: 13
clone_size: NA
cdr3_aa: CSVGTGGLYGYTF

v_call: TRBV20-1
j_call: TRBJ1-2
cdr3_length: 9
clone_size: NA
cdr3_aa: CTPIPGYTF

v_call: TRBV5-6
j_call: TRBJ2-3
cdr3_length: 16
clone_size: NA
cdr3_aa: CASSLDGGTRTDTQYF

v_call: TRBV15
j_call: TRBJ1-4
cdr3_length: 16
clone_size: NA
cdr3_aa: CATSRGPDRGAEKLFF

v_call: TRBV15
j_call: TRBJ2-1
cdr3_length: 14
clone_size: NA
cdr3_aa: CATSPYNQANEQFF

v_call: TRBV21-1
j_call: TRBJ1-1
cdr3_length: 16
clone_size: NA
cdr3_aa: CASSNPPGDGGTEAFF

v_call: TRBV10-3
j_call: TRBJ2-7
cdr3_length: 17
clone_size: NA
cdr3_aa: CAISETPRTQAAYEQYF

v_call: TRBV4-1
j_call: TRBJ1-1
cdr3_length: 13
clone_size: NA
cdr3_aa: CASSQDRRGRAFF

v_call: TRBV19
j_call: TRBJ2-7
cdr3_length: 16
clone_size: NA
cdr3_aa: CASSIDGRGVLYEQYF

v_call: TRBV29-1
j_call: TRBJ1-1
cdr3_length: 13
clone_size: NA
cdr3_aa: CSVIKTGVPEAFF

v_call: TRBV5-1
j_call: TRBJ1-1
cdr3_length: 12
clone_size: NA
cdr3_aa: CASSGREAEAFF

v_call: TRBV2
j_call: TRBJ1-6
cdr3_length: 18
clone_size: NA
cdr3_aa: CASSEKGRRTGINSPLHF

v_call: TRBV19
j_call: TRBJ2-2
cdr3_length: 13
clone_size: NA
cdr3_aa: CASSIGGTGELFF

v_call: TRBV5-6
j_call: TRBJ2-7
cdr3_length: 14
clone_size: few
cdr3_aa: CASSTTTGGYEQYF

v_call: TRBV11-3
j_call: TRBJ2-1
cdr3_length: 16
clone_size: NA
cdr3_aa: CASSLVGTSVWNEQFF

v_call: TRBV7-9
j_call: TRBJ2-7
cdr3_length: 15
clone_size: NA
cdr3_aa: CASSLSGQGSYEQYF

v_call: TRBV5-1
j_call: TRBJ2-2
cdr3_length: 16
clone_size: NA
cdr3_aa: CASSSPSSARTGELFF